This T cell receptor (beta chain) stems from a study of shared clonotypes between healthy human individuals. Sequencing was at deep level. Profiled with immunoSEQ multiplex PCR; TCRdb holds only in-frame clones, not every one. This table holds about 2.4 million clones, roughly 93% found once. CDR1 and CDR2 (germline): MNHEY, SMNVEV (reference sequence). CDR3 length: 15 amino acids. The healthy adult donors were HIV-negative and reported no recent acute infections or vaccinations. Study outcomes and limitations: In general, naive subsets displayed greater estimated richness than memory subsets did.

Concerning this clone itself: Its antigen remains unidentified. Mismatch with germline at one junction end may stem from a read error.

V is TRBV27 and J is TRBJ2-3; D gene uncertain. The TCR was taken from a man aged 18 to 30 in good health. Some clones in this sample may be carry-over from other donors' samples. Sample: naive CD4+ T cells from PBMCs. The subset here: CD45RA+ positively selected. This CDR3 is CASSLLTSPPDAQYF. CDR3 bases: TGTGCCAGCAGTCTCCTCACCTCTCCCCCAGATGCGCAGTATTTT.